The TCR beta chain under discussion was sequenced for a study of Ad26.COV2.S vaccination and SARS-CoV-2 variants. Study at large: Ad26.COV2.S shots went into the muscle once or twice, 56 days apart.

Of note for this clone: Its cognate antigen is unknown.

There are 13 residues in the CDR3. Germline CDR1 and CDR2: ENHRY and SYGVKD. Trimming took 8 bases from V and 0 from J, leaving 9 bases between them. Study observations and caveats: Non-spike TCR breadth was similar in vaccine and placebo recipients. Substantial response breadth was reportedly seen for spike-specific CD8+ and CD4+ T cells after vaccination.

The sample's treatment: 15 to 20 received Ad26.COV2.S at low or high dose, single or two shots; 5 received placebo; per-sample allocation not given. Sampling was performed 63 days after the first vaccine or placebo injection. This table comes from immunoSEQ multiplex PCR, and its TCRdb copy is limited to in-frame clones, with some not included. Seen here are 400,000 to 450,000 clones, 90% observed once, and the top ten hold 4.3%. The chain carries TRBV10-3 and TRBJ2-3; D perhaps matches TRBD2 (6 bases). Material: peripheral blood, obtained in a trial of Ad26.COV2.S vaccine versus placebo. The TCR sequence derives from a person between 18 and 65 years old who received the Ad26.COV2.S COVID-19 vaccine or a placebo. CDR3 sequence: CAIAGTSTDTQYF. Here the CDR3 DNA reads TGTGCCATCGCGGGGACTAGCACAGATACGCAGTATTTT.